Listed below are T cell receptor beta chains from one sample, sequenced in a study of CD8 T cells in Susac syndrome. TCRdb analysed the immunoSEQ multiplex PCR reads with MiXCR anew, one entry per CDR3 protein. The data hold some 180,000 distinct CDR3 sequences, with about 95% observed a single time. Specimen: CD4+ T cells from PBMCs. Receptor source: a human donor in good health. Both conserved end residues are part of each CDR3. The order of the fields is D gene, clone size, J gene, V gene, CDR3 DNA, CDR3 protein. The D gene is left open where the match is weak. Expanded clones are given a class, and other clones once, few, many or no size at all.

NA	NA	TRBJ2-3	TRBV5-6	TGTGCCAGCAGCTTGGGACTACCCACAGATACGCAGTATTTT	CASSLGLPTDTQYF
NA	NA	TRBJ1-2	TRBV5-6	TGTGCCAGCAGCCTCCCCGTGGGTGATAGGACCTTC	CASSLPVGDRTF
TRBD2	NA	TRBJ2-1	TRBV20-1	TGCAGTGCTAGAGATAGGTTGGGACTAGTCTTGAGAGTGGAGTTCTTC	CSARDRLGLVLRVEFF
NA	once	TRBJ1-2	TRBV30	TGTGCCTGGAGTGCCAGGCGGGGCCTCTATGGCTACACCTTC	CAWSARRGLYGYTF
TRBD1	NA	TRBJ2-5	TRBV18	TGTGCCAGCTCATCGGGACAGAGGGAGACCCAGTACTTC	CASSSGQRETQYF
NA	NA	TRBJ2-1	TRBV29-1	TGCAGCGCCGCTGAGCGCTTCGAATCAGAGCAGTTCTTC	CSAAERFESEQFF
NA	NA	TRBJ2-1	TRBV5-6	TGTGCCAGCAACCCGACAGGATACTACAATGAGCAGTTCTTC	CASNPTGYYNEQFF
TRBD1	NA	TRBJ2-5	TRBV3-1	TGTGCCAGCAGCCTCTGGACAGGCACCCAGTACTTC	CASSLWTGTQYF
TRBD2	NA	TRBJ2-1	TRBV20-1	TGCAGTGCACTCGGACTAGCGGGAGTTGAGCAGTTCTTC	CSALGLAGVEQFF
NA	once	TRBJ2-7	TRBV20-1	TGCAGTGCCCCGCTGGGGTGGAACGAGCAGTACTTC	CSAPLGWNEQYF
NA	NA	TRBJ1-1	TRBV5-1	TGCGCCAGCAGCCAGGACGTATCTGAAGCTTTCTTT	CASSQDVSEAFF
NA	NA	TRBJ2-1	TRBV28	TGTGCCAGCACCGATGAGGGTGAGCAGTTCTTC	CASTDEGEQFF
NA	NA	TRBJ1-2	TRBV30	TGTGCCTGGAGTGTACAATATAGGAGTGGCTACACCTTC	CAWSVQYRSGYTF
TRBD2	NA	TRBJ2-3	TRBV2	TGTGCCAGCAGGATAGCGGGAGGCACAGATACGCAGTATTTT	CASRIAGGTDTQYF
NA	NA	TRBJ2-1	TRBV30	TGTGCCTGGAGTACAGGACTATCGGGGAATGAGCAGTTCTTC	CAWSTGLSGNEQFF
NA	NA	TRBJ2-7	TRBV20-1	TGCAGTGCTAGAGAGGCAGCCTACGAGCAGTACTTC	CSAREAAYEQYF
NA	NA	TRBJ1-1	TRBV7-2	TGTGCCAGCAGCTTAGGCATCCAAACTGAAGCTTTCTTT	CASSLGIQTEAFF
NA	NA	TRBJ2-5	TRBV6-5	TGTGCCAGCAGTGAATGGGGGTTAGAGACCCAGTACTTC	CASSEWGLETQYF
NA	NA	TRBJ2-1	TRBV23-1	TGCGCCAGCAGTCCGTACCTATACAATGAGCAGTTCTTC	CASSPYLYNEQFF
NA	NA	TRBJ2-1	TRBV7-9	TGTGCCAGCAGCGACCGGGCCGGGCAGTTCTTC	CASSDRAGQFF